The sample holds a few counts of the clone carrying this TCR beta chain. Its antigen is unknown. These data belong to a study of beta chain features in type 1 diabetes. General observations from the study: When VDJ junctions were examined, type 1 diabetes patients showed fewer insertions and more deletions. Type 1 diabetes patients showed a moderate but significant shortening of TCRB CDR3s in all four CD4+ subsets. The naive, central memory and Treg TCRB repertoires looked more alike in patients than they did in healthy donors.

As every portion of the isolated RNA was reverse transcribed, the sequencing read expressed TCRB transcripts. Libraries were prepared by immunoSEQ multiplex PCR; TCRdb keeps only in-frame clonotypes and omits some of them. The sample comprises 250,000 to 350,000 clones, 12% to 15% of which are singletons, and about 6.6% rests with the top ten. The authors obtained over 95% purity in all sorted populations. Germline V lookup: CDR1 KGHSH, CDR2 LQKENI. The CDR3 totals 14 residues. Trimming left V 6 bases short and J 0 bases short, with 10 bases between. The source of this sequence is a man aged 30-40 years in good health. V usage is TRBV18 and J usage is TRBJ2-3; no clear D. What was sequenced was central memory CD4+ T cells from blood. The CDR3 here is CASSSVGSTDTQYF. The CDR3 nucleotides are TGTGCCAGCTCTTCGGTCGGGAGCACAGATACGCAGTATTTT.